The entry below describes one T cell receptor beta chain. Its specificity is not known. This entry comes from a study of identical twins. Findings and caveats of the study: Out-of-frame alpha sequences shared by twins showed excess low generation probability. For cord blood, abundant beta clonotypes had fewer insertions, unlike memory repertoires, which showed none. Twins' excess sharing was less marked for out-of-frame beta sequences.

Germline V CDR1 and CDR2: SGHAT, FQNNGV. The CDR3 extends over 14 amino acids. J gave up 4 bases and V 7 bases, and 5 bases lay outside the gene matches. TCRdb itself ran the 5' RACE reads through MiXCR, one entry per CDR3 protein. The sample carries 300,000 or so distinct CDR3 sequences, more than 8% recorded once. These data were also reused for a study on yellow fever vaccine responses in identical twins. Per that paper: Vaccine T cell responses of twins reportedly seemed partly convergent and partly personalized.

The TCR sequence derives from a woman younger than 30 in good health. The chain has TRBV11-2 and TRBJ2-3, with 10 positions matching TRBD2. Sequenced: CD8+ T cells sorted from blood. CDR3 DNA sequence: TGTGCCAGCACCCTAGCGGGAGCGTCAGATACGCAGTATTTT. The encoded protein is CASTLAGASDTQYF.